The next 26 T cell receptor beta chains were all read from a single sample in a study of cytomegalovirus exposure and HLA in healthy donors. The PCR was carried out with 60 Vbeta primers and 13 Jbeta primers. The repertoire was sequenced with immunoSEQ multiplex PCR; TCRdb's copy has only in-frame clones and lacks some. The sample includes approximately 150,000 clones, just under 80% of them seen just once. Specimen: PBMCs. The receptors here all came from a woman aged 50 to 60 in good health and CMV-seronegative.

This chain joins TRBV9 and TRBJ1-4, with no clear D. Trimming shortened V by 0 bases and J by 5 bases, and 14 bases separated the two germline ends. Germline V gene data show CDR1 as SGDLS and CDR2 as YYNGEE. This CDR3 region has 16 residues. CDR3 loop: CASSVGTEALNEKLFF. CDR3 nucleotides: TGTGCCAGCAGCGTAGGGACTGAGGCATTGAATGAAAAACTGTTTTTT.

This clone showed up just a few times. DNA of the CDR3: TGTGCCTGGAGTCCGGGACTAGCGGGAAAGGATGAGCAGTTCTTC. Protein: CAWSPGLAGKDEQFF. The rearrangement uses TRBV30 and TRBJ2-1, with TRBD2 identical over 13 bases. CDR1 is GTSNPN, CDR2 SVGIG, per germline (reference sequence). V trimming: 2 bases; J trimming: 8 bases; junction bases outside the gene matches: 6. The CDR3 runs 15 residues.

This clone was picked up one time. V is TRBV9 and J is TRBJ1-3; D not resolved. The ends were cut back, 3 bases at V and 0 bases at J, with 10 bases in the middle. This CDR3 has 15 residues. In germline, CDR1 is SGDLS, CDR2 YYNGEE. The CDR3 sequence is CASSGQAFSGNTIYF. The CDR3 coding sequence is TGTGCCAGCAGCGGGCAGGCCTTCTCTGGAAACACCATATATTTT.

The genes are TRBV29-1 and TRBJ1-2, with D perhaps matching TRBD1 (5 bases). V lost 4 bases, J lost 4 bases, and 7 bases lay in between. The CDR3 consists of 11 residues. CDR1 SQVTM and CDR2 ANQGSEA come from the germline V gene. CDR3 region: CSVGGGYGYTF. CDR3 DNA: TGCAGCGTTGGGGGGGGCTATGGCTACACCTTC.

This chain links TRBV6-5 with TRBJ2-4; possibly TRBD2 for D (6 bases). The CDR3 loop spans 15 amino acids. The V end lost 7 bases, the J end lost 1 base, and 14 bases lay between the germline ends. The germline V gene encodes CDR1 MNHEY and CDR2 SVGAGI. CDR3 nucleotide sequence: TGTGCCAGCACCTCTCTAGCGCGGGCCAAAAACATTCAGTACTTC. Translated: CASTSLARAKNIQYF.

This clone was found once. J is TRBJ1-1 and V is TRBV7-9; TRBD1 is a possible D gene (6 bases). This CDR3 comprises 14 residues. With 3 bases removed from V and 4 bases from J, the gap between germline ends came to 12 bases. Germline loops: CDR1 SEHNR, CDR2 FQNEAQ (reference sequence). CDR3 residues: CASSFTGTGTEAFF. The CDR3 region has the DNA TGTGCCAGCAGCTTTACAGGGACGGGCACTGAAGCTTTCTTT. Supplemented by reference TRBV7-9 and TRBJ1-1, the full variable domain reads DTGVSQNPRHKITKRGQNVTFRCDPISEHNRLYWYRQTLGQGPEFLTYFQNEAQLEKSRLLSDRFSAERPKGSFSTLEIQRTEQGDSAMYLCASSFTGTGTEAFFGQGTRLTVV.

This clone was detected only a few times. This chain uses TRBV19 with TRBJ1-4; D not certain. The CDR3 contains 13 residues. Germline assignment: CDR1 LNHDA and CDR2 SQIVND (reference sequence). Trimming left V 2 bases short and J 8 bases short, with 9 bases between. The CDR3 nucleotides are TGTGCCAGTAGTATAACGCTAGAGGAAAAACTGTTTTTT. Encoded protein: CASSITLEEKLFF.

J is TRBJ2-7 and V is TRBV11-2, with D tentatively TRBD2 (5 bases). The germline V and J ends were trimmed by 7 bases and 0 bases, with 16 bases remaining between them. The CDR3 has 15 residues. In germline, CDR1 is SGHAT, CDR2 FQNNGV. The CDR3, as DNA: TGTGCCAGCACCCTCGGGGTTGGGGTCTCCTACGAGCAGTACTTC. Translated, it gives CASTLGVGVSYEQYF.

The chain carries TRBV10-3 and TRBJ2-7; TRBD2 matches 7 bases. This CDR3 is 14 amino acids long. The germline gives CDR1 ENHRY, CDR2 SYGVKD. V was clipped by 4 bases and J by 0 bases; unmatched bases: 3. This CDR3 is CAISGAGVSYEQYF. The CDR3 DNA follows: TGTGCCATCAGTGGGGCGGGAGTCTCCTACGAGCAGTACTTC.

The rearrangement joins TRBV7-8 to TRBJ1-1, with a possible D match to TRBD1 (6 bases). The length of the CDR3 is 14 residues. Germline CDR1 and CDR2: SGHVS and FQNEAQ. V was shortened by 7 bases and J by 3 bases, with 15 bases between the two germline ends. The CDR3 DNA reads as TGTGCCAGCACCAGACCAGGGGCCTACACTGAAGCTTTCTTT. Residues: CASTRPGAYTEAFF.

This clone turned up a few times. The chain recombines TRBV19 with TRBJ2-2; possibly TRBD1 for D (6 bases). This CDR3 region has 14 residues. V lost 5 bases, J lost 7 bases, and 14 bases lay in between. From germline, CDR1 is LNHDA and CDR2 SQIVND (reference sequence). CDR3 amino acids: CASSSLQGFGELFF. For the CDR3, the DNA is TGTGCCAGTAGTTCCCTACAGGGATTCGGGGAGCTGTTTTTT.

This clone turned up a few times. The chain carries TRBV6-5 and TRBJ2-1; tentative D call: TRBD1 (7 bases). The CDR3 sequence is 14 residues long. The ends were cut back, 2 bases at V and 9 bases at J, with 14 bases in the middle. Germline V gene data show CDR1 as MNHEY and CDR2 as SVGAGI. CDR3 nucleotide sequence: TGTGCCAGCAGTTACGCGGGACAGCTAGCTGAGCAGTTCTTC. The encoded protein is CASSYAGQLAEQFF.

The rearrangement links TRBV11-2 to TRBJ2-1; 12 bases are a match to TRBD2. Germline V gene sequence: CDR1 SGHAT, CDR2 FQNNGV. There are 17 residues in the CDR3. V lost 5 bases to trimming and J lost 0 bases; unmatched junction nucleotides: 5. The chain's CDR3 is CASSEGLAGPSYNEQFF. DNA for the CDR3: TGTGCCAGCAGCGAAGGACTAGCGGGGCCCTCCTACAATGAGCAGTTCTTC. Looking up the rest from reference TRBV11-2 and TRBJ2-1 gives the full variable domain: EAGVAQSPRYKIIEKRQSVAFWCNPISGHATLYWYQQILGQGPKLLIQFQNNGVVDDSQLPKDRFSAERLKGVDSTLKIQPAKLEDSAVYLCASSEGLAGPSYNEQFFGPGTRLTVL.

In regard to this clone: Since a much larger clone is just one base distant, this may be a read error. Other nucleotide sequences from this sample produce the same CDR3. The rearrangement uses TRBV4-3 and TRBJ1-1; D gene uncertain. There are 13 residues in the CDR3. Germline-derived CDR1 and CDR2 are LGHNA and YSLEER. Between the trimmed V and J ends, which lost 0 bases and 1 base, there was a span of 3 bases. CDR3: CASSQDRNTEAFF. The CDR3 DNA sequence: TGCGCCAGCAGCCAAGACCGGAACACTGAAGCTTTCTTT.

This rearrangement joins TRBV28 to TRBJ1-6, with a tentative D call TRBD1 (6 bases). The CDR3 covers 16 residues. Trimming took 11 bases from V and 0 from J, leaving 17 bases between them. The germline V gene has CDR1 MDHEN and CDR2 SYDVKM. The CDR3 sequence is CAAYDRRSSYNSPLHF. CDR3 in DNA: TGTGCCGCGTACGACAGGAGAAGCTCCTATAATTCACCCCTCCACTTT.

V gene TRBV7-8 combines with J gene TRBJ1-3, with a possible D match to TRBD1 (5 bases). This CDR3 contains 16 residues. Per the germline V gene, CDR1 is SGHVS and CDR2 is FQNEAQ. V was clipped by 2 bases and J by 7 bases, with 18 bases between them. CDR3 DNA: TGTGCCAGCAGCTTACTTTCGTGGCAGGGTGGGAACACCATATATTTT. Translated: CASSLLSWQGGNTIYF.

The V call is TRBV5-1, the J call TRBJ1-4; D is unclear. CDR3 size: 16 residues. V was cut by 0 bases and J by 6 bases, with 15 bases left in between. Germline-derived CDR1 and CDR2 are SGHRS and YFSETQ. CDR3 residues: CASSLGDSTDDEKLFF. CDR3 nucleotide sequence: TGCGCCAGCAGCTTGGGTGATTCAACAGACGATGAAAAACTGTTTTTT.

The J gene is TRBJ1-5, the V gene TRBV28; the D gene is possibly TRBD1 (6 bases). In germline, CDR1 is MDHEN, CDR2 SYDVKM. Trimming stripped 3 bases from V and 0 bases from J, with 9 bases between. This CDR3 region has 15 residues. The CDR3 reads CASSFWGLSNQPQHF. CDR3 in DNA: TGTGCCAGCAGTTTTTGGGGGCTTAGCAATCAGCCCCAGCATTTT.

This clone was picked up a small number of times. The chain couples TRBV10-1 to TRBJ2-2; the D is unclear. CDR3 length: 13 amino acids. V was shortened by 3 bases and J by 1 base, with 3 bases between the two germline ends. CDR1 WNHNN and CDR2 SYGVQD come from the germline V gene (reference sequence). This chain's CDR3 is CASSDRNTGELFF. In nucleotides, the CDR3 is TGCGCCAGCAGTGACAGGAACACCGGGGAGCTGTTTTTT.

The V gene is TRBV7-2, the J gene TRBJ2-7; possibly TRBD1 for D (5 bases). CDR3 length equals 15 residues. Germline V gives CDR1 SGHTA, CDR2 FQGNSA. Trimming took off 1 base at V and 5 bases at J, with 15 bases between the two ends. The CDR3 DNA follows: TGTGCCAGCAGCTTAGGTTTTCAGGGATCCCACGAGCAGTACTTC. This gives the protein CASSLGFQGSHEQYF.

This sequence joins TRBV27 and TRBJ2-3; 10 nucleotides line up with TRBD2. The germline gives CDR1 MNHEY, CDR2 SMNVEV (reference sequence). This CDR3 is built from 17 residues. V shed 2 bases, J shed 2 bases, and the junction held 7 bases outside the gene matches. DNA for the CDR3: TGTGCCAGCAGTTTAACGAGGACTAGCGGATTCACAGATACGCAGTATTTT. As protein: CASSLTRTSGFTDTQYF.

V usage is TRBV4-1 and J usage is TRBJ2-5; tentatively, D is TRBD2 (6 bases). With 4 bases removed from V and 2 bases from J, the gap between germline ends came to 17 bases. Germline V gene sequence: CDR1 MGHRA, CDR2 YSYEKL. This CDR3 comprises 16 residues. The CDR3 reads CASSPGLPLNQETQYF. The CDR3 DNA is TGCGCCAGCAGCCCGGGACTTCCGCTCAATCAAGAGACCCAGTACTTC.

This clone showed up just a few times. V usage is TRBV6-5 and J usage is TRBJ1-5; D not certain. Germline CDR1 MNHEY, CDR2 SVGAGI. This CDR3 is built from 15 residues. Trimming took off 6 bases at V and 1 base at J, with 13 bases between the two ends. CDR3 nucleotide sequence: TGTGCCAGCAGCCCTCTTAGATCCAGCAATCAGCCCCAGCATTTT. It yields the protein CASSPLRSSNQPQHF.

The genes are TRBV28 and TRBJ2-7, with 12 nucleotides matching TRBD2. This CDR3 is 15 amino acids long. The germline gives CDR1 MDHEN, CDR2 SYDVKM. The J segment lost 4 bases and the V segment lost 6 bases, leaving 7 bases of the junction unmatched. CDR3 protein: CASSPGLAGRYEQYF. CDR3 bases: TGTGCCAGCAGCCCGGGACTAGCGGGTAGATACGAGCAGTACTTC.

The chain is built from TRBV5-1 and TRBJ1-4; 7 bases agree with TRBD1. This CDR3 comprises 14 residues. Unmatched junction bases numbered 1, after V lost 5 bases and J lost 0 bases. Germline-derived CDR1 and CDR2 are SGHRS and YFSETQ. In DNA, the CDR3 is TGCGCCAGCAGGCAGGGGGCAACTAATGAAAAACTGTTTTTT. Its translation is CASRQGATNEKLFF.

The chain is built from TRBV5-1 and TRBJ2-3; weak D call: TRBD2 (6 bases). Germline lookup yields CDR1 SGHRS and CDR2 YFSETQ. The CDR3 contains 13 residues. The CDR3 DNA sequence: TGCGGGACGGGGCGGGATTACACAGATACGCAGTATTTT. Translated, it gives CGTGRDYTDTQYF.